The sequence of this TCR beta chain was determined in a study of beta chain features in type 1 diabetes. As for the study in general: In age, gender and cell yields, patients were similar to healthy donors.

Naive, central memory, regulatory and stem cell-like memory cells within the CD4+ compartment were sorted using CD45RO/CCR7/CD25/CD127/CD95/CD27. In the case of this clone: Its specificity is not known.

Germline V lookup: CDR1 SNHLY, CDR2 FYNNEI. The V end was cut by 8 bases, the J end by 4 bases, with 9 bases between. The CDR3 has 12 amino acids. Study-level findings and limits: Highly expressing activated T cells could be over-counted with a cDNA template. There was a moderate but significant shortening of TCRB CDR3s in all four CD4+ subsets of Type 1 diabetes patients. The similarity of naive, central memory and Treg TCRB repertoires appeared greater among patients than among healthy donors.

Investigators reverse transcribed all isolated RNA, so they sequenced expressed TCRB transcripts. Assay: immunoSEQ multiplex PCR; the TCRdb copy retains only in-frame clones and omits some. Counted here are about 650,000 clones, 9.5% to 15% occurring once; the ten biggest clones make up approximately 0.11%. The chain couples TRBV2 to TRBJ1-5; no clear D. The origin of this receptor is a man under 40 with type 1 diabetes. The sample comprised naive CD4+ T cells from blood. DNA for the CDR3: TGTGCCAGCCGATCGGGGAATCAGCCCCAGCATTTT. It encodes CASRSGNQPQHF.